This T cell receptor beta chain was retrieved from a study of tumor-infiltrating lymphocytes in primary liver carcinoma. Whole-study context: The number of productive TCRbeta reads per sample ranged from roughly 3.65 to 8 million and was similar across tissue types.

This CDR3 comprises 12 residues. The germline V gene has CDR1 MGHRA and CDR2 YSYEKL. V lost 11 bases and J 6 bases, leaving 15 bases between the germline ends. Synthesis of TCR beta cDNA was carried out from about 0.55 ug total RNA with a constant-region primer. Libraries for TCR beta were built through three nested multiplex PCR rounds, which together made up a slightly modified ARM-PCR procedure. For around 10 cycles apiece, the opening two PCR rounds ran with TRBV1-TRBV30 forward primers and a C-beta reverse primer. Each CDR3 protein gets one entry after TCRdb re-called the multiplex PCR reads with MiXCR. The repertoire holds about 50,000 distinct CDR3 sequences, with around 77% as singletons. It was from around 18-30 mg of unsorted bulk tissue that RNA and DNA were co-extracted.

The chain combines TRBV4-1 with TRBJ2-3; D ambiguous. Sequencing input: liver tumor tissue from sampling region 5. Documented subset: tumor region T5, tumor centre. The clonotype comes from a man aged 35-49 years with primary liver carcinoma and hepatitis B virus infection. CDR3 loop: CAGSQNSDTQYF. DNA for the CDR3: TGCGCCGGTAGCCAAAACTCGGATACGCAGTATTTT.